This passage covers 16 T cell receptor beta chains from one sample sequenced in a study of T cell responses to AZD1222 COVID-19 vaccine. Profiling relied on immunoSEQ multiplex PCR, and the TCRdb table lists in-frame clones only, not all of them. This table has about 35,000 clones, around 84% appearing once. The material sequenced was peripheral blood, taken 28 days after the second AZD1222 dose. Every receptor here comes from an adult who received the AZD1222 COVID-19 vaccine.

The J gene is TRBJ2-2, the V gene TRBV5-1; D is perhaps TRBD1 (5 bases). CDR3 size: 15 residues. Trimming stripped 4 bases from V and 1 base from J, with 11 bases between. Germline loops: CDR1 SGHRS, CDR2 YFSETQ. The CDR3 sequence is CASSGNTGNTGELFF. The CDR3 bases are TGCGCCAGCAGCGGGAACACAGGGAACACCGGGGAGCTGTTTTTT.

The chain uses TRBV21-1 and TRBJ2-7; TRBD2 was called by the table and not checked on the DNA. TRBV21-1 has pseudogene status. This CDR3 is 15 amino acids long. The CDR3 protein is CASSAPGGGWWEQYF. For the CDR3, the DNA is TGTGCCAGCAGCGCACCGGGCGGGGGATGGTGGGAGCAGTACTTC.

The chain links TRBV9 to TRBJ2-7, with D possibly TRBD1 on 6 matching bases. The CDR3 has 14 residues. The germline CDR1 and CDR2 sequences are SGDLS and YYNGEE. Trimming stripped 0 bases from V and 2 bases from J, with 9 bases between. The CDR3 nucleotides are TGTGCCAGCAGCGTAGAACAGGGACCCTACGAGCAGTACTTC. It is translated as CASSVEQGPYEQYF.

CDR3 sequence reads: CASSQGAGPSTDTQYF. The CDR3 DNA follows: TGTGCCAGCAGCCAAGGGGCGGGGCCTAGCACAGATACGCAGTATTTT. The gene calls are TRBV3-1 (or the pseudogene TRBV3-2) and TRBJ2-3, with a possible D match to TRBD2 (6 bases). The CDR3 sequence is 16 residues long. The ends were cut back, 1 base at V and 0 bases at J, with 11 bases in the middle. Germline CDR1 and CDR2: LGHDT and YNNKEL (reference sequence).

This chain links TRBV7-9 with TRBJ1-2, with 7 bases aligning to TRBD1. CDR3 length equals 15 residues. Trimming took 1 base from V and 6 from J; bases not matched to a gene: 8. Germline CDR1 is SEHNR and CDR2 is FQNEAQ (reference sequence). The CDR3 DNA reads TGTGCCAGCAGCTTAGGGGGACAGCGGGCCGATGGCTACACCTTC. This translates into CASSLGGQRADGYTF.

V usage is TRBV7-9 and J usage is TRBJ1-4; D remains ambiguous. The end of the DNA aligns better with TRBJ2-2, so the J call may be wrong. The CDR3 contains 13 residues. Germline V gene data show CDR1 as SEHNR and CDR2 as FQNEAQ (reference sequence). CDR3 bases: TGTGCCAGCCCGAGACCGGGTAGTAGGGAGCTGTTTTTT. The encoded protein is CASPRPGSRELFF.

CDR3 nucleotide sequence: TGTGCCAGCAGCGGGGGGGTAGCGGCACCCTACGAGCAGTACTTC. Amino acid sequence: CASSGGVAAPYEQYF. This chain links TRBV9 with TRBJ2-7; a possible D gene is TRBD2 (6 bases). Germline loops: CDR1 SGDLS, CDR2 YYNGEE. Trimming left V 3 bases short and J 2 bases short, with 15 bases between. The CDR3 sequence is 15 residues long.

This sequence joins TRBV5-5 and TRBJ1-1; D not resolved. Germline V gives CDR1 SGHKS, CDR2 YYEKEE (reference sequence). The CDR3 loop spans 13 amino acids. V lost 0 bases and J lost 3, with 6 bases in between. This CDR3 is CASSLVGDTEAFF. The CDR3 region has the DNA TGTGCCAGCAGCTTGGTAGGAGACACTGAAGCTTTCTTT.

The V and J genes are TRBV19 and TRBJ1-4, with a possible D match to TRBD1 (5 bases). V gave up 10 bases and J gave up 5 bases, with 23 bases separating them. Germline values: CDR1 LNHDA, CDR2 SQIVND (reference sequence). The CDR3 has 16 residues. Written as DNA, the CDR3 is TGTGCCACTTCCCTGTCGCGGACAACTGAAAATGAAAAACTGTTTTTT. Translation gives CATSLSRTTENEKLFF. The full variable domain, rest sourced from reference TRBV19 and TRBJ1-4, is DGGITQSPKYLFRKEGQNVTLSCEQNLNHDAMYWYRQDPGQGLRLIYYSQIVNDFQKGDIAEGYSVSREKKESFPLTVTSAQKNPTAFYLCATSLSRTTENEKLFFGSGTQLSVL.

This clone was found once. This chain connects TRBV6-1 to TRBJ2-7, with D perhaps given as TRBD1 or TRBD2 (6 bases each). CDR3 length: 14 residues. CDR1 is MNHNS and CDR2 is SASEGT in the germline V gene. Trimming pared 3 bases from V and 0 bases from J, leaving 9 bases between. CDR3 in DNA: TGTGCCAGCAGTGACGGGGGCTACTCCTACGAGCAGTACTTC. Its protein product is CASSDGGYSYEQYF.

The chain carries TRBV20-1 and TRBJ2-5; D not resolved. In germline, CDR1 is DFQATT, CDR2 SNEGSKA (reference sequence). Trimming removed 5 bases at V and 5 bases at J, with 9 bases between. The CDR3 is 11 amino acids. The CDR3, as DNA: TGCAGTGCTCCGACCAGGGAGACCCAGTACTTC. Its translation: CSAPTRETQYF.

The chain has TRBV4-1 and TRBJ1-1, with D maybe TRBD1 (6 bases). V was clipped by 0 bases and J by 4 bases, with 15 bases between them. The CDR3 runs 16 residues. Germline V gives CDR1 MGHRA, CDR2 YSYEKL. CDR3 DNA: TGCGCCAGCAGCCAAGATCCCGGGGTAGGGGGCACTGAAGCTTTCTTT. This sequence encodes CASSQDPGVGGTEAFF.

This chain connects TRBV4-2 to TRBJ2-2; D may match TRBD1 or TRBD2 (6 bases each). V gave up 1 base and J gave up 2 bases, with 11 bases separating them. The CDR3 has 16 amino acids. Germline V gene data show CDR1 as LGHNA and CDR2 as YNFKEQ. The CDR3 here is CASSQGSGGNTGELFF. DNA for the CDR3: TGTGCCAGCAGCCAAGGGTCCGGGGGCAACACCGGGGAGCTGTTTTTT.

CDR3 loop: CASSYSRYSNQPQHF. In DNA form, the CDR3 reads TGTGCCAGCAGTTACTCGAGGTATAGCAATCAGCCCCAGCATTTT. This rearrangement joins TRBV6-6 to TRBJ1-5; D not certain. V lost 0 bases and J 0 bases, leaving 6 bases between the germline ends. Germline V gene sequence: CDR1 MNHNY, CDR2 SVGAGI (reference sequence). This CDR3 is 15 amino acids long.

The chain is built from TRBV9 and TRBJ2-2; no clear D. This CDR3 region has 10 residues. Germline values: CDR1 SGDLS, CDR2 YYNGEE. The CDR3 coding sequence is TGTGCAACGAACACCGGGGAGCTGTTTTTT. Residues: CATNTGELFF.

The chain has TRBV5-1 and TRBJ2-2; D unclear. V gave up 4 bases and J gave up 6 bases, with 13 bases separating them. From germline, CDR1 is SGHRS and CDR2 YFSETQ. CDR3 size: 14 residues. DNA of the CDR3: TGCGCCAGCAGCACCTTACAAGGGCCCGGGGAGCTGTTTTTT. Protein sequence: CASSTLQGPGELFF.